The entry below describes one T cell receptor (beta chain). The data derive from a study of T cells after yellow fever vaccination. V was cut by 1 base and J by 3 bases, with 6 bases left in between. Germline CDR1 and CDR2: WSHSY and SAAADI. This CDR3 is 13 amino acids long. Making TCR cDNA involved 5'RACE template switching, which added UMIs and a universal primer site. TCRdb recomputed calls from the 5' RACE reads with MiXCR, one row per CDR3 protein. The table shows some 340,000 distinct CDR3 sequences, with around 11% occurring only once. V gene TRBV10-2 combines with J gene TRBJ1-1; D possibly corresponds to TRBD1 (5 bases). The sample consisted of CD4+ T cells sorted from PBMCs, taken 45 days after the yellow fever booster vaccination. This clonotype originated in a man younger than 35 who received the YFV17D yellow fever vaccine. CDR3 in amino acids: CASSEWGDTEAFF. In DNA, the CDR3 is TGCGCCAGCAGTGAGTGGGGGGACACTGAAGCTTTCTTT.